These T cell receptor beta chains were read from a single sample in a study of regulatory T cells in long-lasting Graves disease. TCRdb passed the multiplex PCR reads through MiXCR, listing each CDR3 protein once. The sample includes about 460,000 distinct CDR3 sequences, about 20% seen only once; the top ten take 13%. The sequencing here drew on peripheral blood mononuclear cells (PBMCs), taken when the disease was refractory, from a patient treated with antithyroid drugs. The receptors originated from a female donor with Graves disease. CDR3s include the opening cysteine and the closing phenylalanine or tryptophan. A D gene is named only where the DNA matches it firmly. Clone size is given for some rows only: seen once, a few or many times, or a class if the clone is expanded.

NA,TRBJ1-1,NA,TRBV27,TGTGCCAGCAGCCAAGCGGCAGGGCCATCTGACACTGAAGCTTTCTTT,CASSQAAGPSDTEAFF
NA,TRBJ2-7,few,TRBV28,TGTGCCACAATGGCGGGGACAGCCTCCTGCGAGCAGTACTTC,CATMAGTASCEQYF
NA,TRBJ1-1,many,TRBV28,TGTGCCAGCAGTCCCGCGGGGGCAGGCACTGAAGCTTTCTTT,CASSPAGAGTEAFF
NA,TRBJ1-2,NA,TRBV7-9,TGTGCCAGCAGCACATATCTCTATGGCTACACCTTC,CASSTYLYGYTF
NA,TRBJ1-2,NA,TRBV20-1,TGCAGTGCTAGAGTGGGGGGCTACACCTTC,CSARVGGYTF
NA,TRBJ1-6,many,TRBV28,TGTGCCGGGGGGTTGGAGGGGAGGTCACCCCTCCACTTT,CAGGLEGRSPLHF
NA,TRBJ2-7,few,TRBV19,TGTGCCAGCGCTGGGGGGGCAGACCTCTCCTACGAGCAGTACTTC,CASAGGADLSYEQYF
NA,TRBJ1-5,NA,TRBV12-3/TRBV12-4,TGTGCCAGCAGTTCGACAGGCCCCTGGACCCAGCATTTT,CASSSTGPWTQHF
NA,TRBJ2-3,NA,TRBV29-1,TGCAGCGTTGAAGAGGTAGATACGCAGTATTTT,CSVEEVDTQYF
NA,TRBJ1-6,few,TRBV7-2,TGTGCCAGCAGCTTTGGCTTTGGGGAGGGCGCAAAATCACCCCTCCACTTT,CASSFGFGEGAKSPLHF
NA,TRBJ2-5,many,TRBV28,TGTGCCAGCAGTCCCCCTTTAGGGGGGCAAGAGACCCAGTACTTC,CASSPPLGGQETQYF
NA,TRBJ1-5,NA,TRBV4-1,TGCGCCACCTCCCCCGGCGGGAATCAGCCCCAGCATTTT,CATSPGGNQPQHF
NA,TRBJ1-1,many,TRBV2,TGTGCCAGCAGTTTCTCCCCACAGGAGAACACTGAAGCTTTCTTT,CASSFSPQENTEAFF
TRBD1,TRBJ2-7,many,TRBV28,TGTGCCAGCAGTTTGTACAGGGGTTGGTACGAGCAGTACTTC,CASSLYRGWYEQYF
TRBD2,TRBJ2-7,few,TRBV7-2,TGTGCCAGCAGCTTAATTGGGGGGGTGCAGTACTTC,CASSLIGGVQYF
NA,TRBJ2-1,NA,TRBV18,TGTGCCAGCTCACCCCTAGATGAGCAGTTCTTC,CASSPLDEQFF
NA,TRBJ1-3,NA,TRBV7-2,TGTGCCAGCAGCCACGTTGCGGAGCAATCTGGAAACACCATATATTTT,CASSHVAEQSGNTIYF
NA,TRBJ1-5,NA,TRBV12-3/TRBV12-4,TGTGCCTGCAGTACAGGGTTTTTTGAGCCCCAGCATTTT,CACSTGFFEPQHF
TRBD1,TRBJ1-5,NA,TRBV19,TGTGCCAGTAGTATCTGGACAGGGGGTAGTAATCAGCCCCAGCATTTT,CASSIWTGGSNQPQHF
TRBD1,TRBJ2-7,NA,TRBV11-2,TGTGCCAGCAGCCCCATTCGCCATACTACAGGGGACTACGAGCAGTACTTC,CASSPIRHTTGDYEQYF
TRBD2,TRBJ2-7,NA,TRBV6-2/TRBV6-3,TGTGCCAGCAGTCCCCGGAACGGGGGGGACTACGAGCAGTACTTC,CASSPRNGGDYEQYF
NA,TRBJ1-1,NA,TRBV5-4,TGTGCCAGCAGCCCAGGAGGGCACTTGAACACTGAAGCTTTCTTT,CASSPGGHLNTEAFF
NA,TRBJ1-3,NA,TRBV11-2,TGTGCCAGCAGCTTAGAAGGCAACACCATATATTTT,CASSLEGNTIYF
NA,TRBJ1-1,NA,TRBV10-2,TGCGCCAGCAGGGACGGAACGAACACTGAAGCTTTCTTT,CASRDGTNTEAFF
NA,TRBJ2-7,NA,TRBV2,TGTGCCAGCAGTGAATCATACAGGTCCCACGAGCAGTACTTC,CASSESYRSHEQYF